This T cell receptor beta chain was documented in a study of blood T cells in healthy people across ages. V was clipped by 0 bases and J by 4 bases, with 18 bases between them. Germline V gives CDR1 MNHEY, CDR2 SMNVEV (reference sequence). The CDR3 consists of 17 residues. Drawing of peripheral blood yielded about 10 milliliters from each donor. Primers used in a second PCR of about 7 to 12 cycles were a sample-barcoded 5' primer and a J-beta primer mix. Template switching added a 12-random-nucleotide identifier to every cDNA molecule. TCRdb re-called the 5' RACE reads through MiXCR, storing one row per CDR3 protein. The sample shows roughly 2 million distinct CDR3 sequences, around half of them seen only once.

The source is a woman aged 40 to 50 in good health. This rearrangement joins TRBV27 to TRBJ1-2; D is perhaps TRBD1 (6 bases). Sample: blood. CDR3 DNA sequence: TGTGCCAGCAGTTTATCAAATGGCCAAACAGGGCTCTATGGCTACACCTTC. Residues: CASSLSNGQTGLYGYTF.